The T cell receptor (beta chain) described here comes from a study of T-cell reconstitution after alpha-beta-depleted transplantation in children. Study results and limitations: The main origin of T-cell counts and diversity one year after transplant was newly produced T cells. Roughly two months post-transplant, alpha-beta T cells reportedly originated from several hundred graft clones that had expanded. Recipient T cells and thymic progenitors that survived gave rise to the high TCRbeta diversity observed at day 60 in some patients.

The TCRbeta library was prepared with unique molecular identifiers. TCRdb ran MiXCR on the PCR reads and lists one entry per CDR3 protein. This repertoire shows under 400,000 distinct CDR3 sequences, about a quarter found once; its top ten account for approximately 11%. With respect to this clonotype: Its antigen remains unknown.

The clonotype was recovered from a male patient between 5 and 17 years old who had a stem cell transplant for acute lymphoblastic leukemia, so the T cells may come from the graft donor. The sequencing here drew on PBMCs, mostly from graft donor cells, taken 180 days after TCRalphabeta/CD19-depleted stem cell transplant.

The CDR3 coding sequence is TGTGCCAGCACGAGGGGGGGGTCTGGGGCCAACGTCCTGACTTTC. Translation: CASTRGGSGANVLTF. The chain recombines TRBV7-9 with TRBJ2-6, with a weak D call TRBD2 (7 bases). Per germline, CDR1 SEHNR and CDR2 FQNEAQ (reference sequence). V was pared by 7 bases and J by 1 base, with 11 bases between. The CDR3 is made up of 15 amino acids.